These 23 T cell receptor beta chains share one sample of origin, sequenced in a study of identical twins. TCRdb passed the 5' RACE reads through MiXCR, listing each CDR3 protein once. The sample lists roughly 290,000 distinct CDR3 sequences; roughly 10% were seen once. The sample was also reused in another study, on yellow fever vaccine responses in identical twins.

Sequencing was done on a sample of CD8+ T cells sorted from blood. These receptors were taken from a woman younger than 35 in good health.

This clonotype was found many times. The chain links TRBV29-1 to TRBJ2-1, with TRBD1 as a possible D gene (6 bases). CDR1 is SQVTM, CDR2 ANQGSEA, per germline. The CDR3 spans 13 residues. V was clipped by 4 bases and J by 4 bases, with 11 bases between them. This CDR3 reads CSVGQVTYNEQFF. DNA for the CDR3: TGCAGCGTTGGACAGGTAACTTACAATGAGCAGTTCTTC.

The sample holds a few counts of this clonotype. This chain connects TRBV3-1 to TRBJ2-1; 7 bases line up with TRBD1. Per germline, CDR1 LGHDT and CDR2 YNNKEL (reference sequence). V gave up 4 bases and J gave up 7 bases; unmatched junction bases: 7. The CDR3 is 14 residues long. For the CDR3, the DNA is TGTGCCAGCAGCCGCACCACAGGGGTTAATGAGCAGTTCTTC. Residues: CASSRTTGVNEQFF.

The V and J genes are TRBV27 and TRBJ2-3; 11 positions match TRBD2. V shed 4 bases, J shed 1 base, and the junction held 4 bases outside the gene matches. The CDR3 has 16 residues. Germline V gives CDR1 MNHEY, CDR2 SMNVEV (reference sequence). The CDR3 sequence: CASSSPLAGGTDTQYF. The CDR3 DNA is TGTGCCAGCAGTTCGCCACTAGCGGGAGGCACAGATACGCAGTATTTT.

This clonotype has a handful of counts. The chain is built from TRBV6-2 or TRBV6-3 and TRBJ2-1; no firm D call. Trimming took off 2 bases at V and 8 bases at J, with 16 bases between the two ends. Looked up from germline, CDR1 is MNHEY and CDR2 is SVGEGT. This CDR3 contains 15 residues. CDR3 bases: TGTGCCAGCAGTTACACCCTCTACCTTGGGGATGAGCAGTTCTTC. Amino acid sequence: CASSYTLYLGDEQFF.

There are many counts of this clonotype. This chain links TRBV7-9 with TRBJ1-2; D call uncertain. Trimming shortened V by 1 base and J by 1 base, and 13 bases separated the two germline ends. CDR1 and CDR2 (germline): SEHNR, FQNEAQ (reference sequence). This CDR3 has 16 residues. CDR3 sequence reads: CASSLELAVGNYGYTF. The CDR3 DNA follows: TGTGCCAGCAGCTTAGAGCTAGCCGTGGGTAACTATGGCTACACCTTC.

The table lists this clonotype with many counts. The chain is built from TRBV29-1 and TRBJ2-6; D ambiguous. The CDR3 is 14 amino acids. Germline CDR1 is SQVTM and CDR2 is ANQGSEA. V was clipped by 0 bases and J by 1 base, with 4 bases between them. The CDR3 sequence is CSVEDESGANVLTF. In DNA, the CDR3 is TGCAGCGTTGAAGACGAATCTGGGGCCAACGTCCTGACTTTC.

This clonotype was picked up a small number of times. The V and J genes are TRBV7-3 and TRBJ2-6, with 13 bases matching TRBD2. The CDR3 is 19 residues long. Germline V CDR1 and CDR2: SGHTA, FQGTGA. Trimming took 5 bases from V and 0 from J; bases not matched to a gene: 7. The CDR3 DNA is TGTGCCAGCAGCGTACGGACTAGCGGGGGCAACTCTGGGGCCAACGTCCTGACTTTC. As protein: CASSVRTSGGNSGANVLTF.

The table lists this clonotype with many counts. At one boundary the junction diverges from the germline segment, which might be a read error. The CDR3 reads CATRDTGANVLTF. The CDR3 nucleotides are TGTGCCACCCGTGATACTGGGGCCAACGTCCTGACTTTC. The rearrangement links TRBV24-1 to TRBJ2-6; D unresolved. This CDR3 has 13 residues. CDR1 is KGHDR and CDR2 is SFDVKD in the germline V gene.

This clonotype has only a few counts. The rearrangement links TRBV6-1 to TRBJ2-6; D remains ambiguous. V was clipped by 2 bases and J by 1 base, with 3 bases between them. The CDR3 covers 14 residues. From germline, CDR1 is MNHNS and CDR2 SASEGT. CDR3 in DNA: TGTGCCAGCAGTGAATGGTCTGGGGCCAACGTCCTGACTTTC. This encodes CASSEWSGANVLTF.

This clonotype has only a few counts. The chain carries TRBV29-1 and TRBJ2-1; 8 nucleotides align to TRBD2. The ends lost 7 bases at V and 2 bases at J; junction bases unmatched: 7. This CDR3 region has 14 residues. Looked up from germline, CDR1 is SQVTM and CDR2 is ANQGSEA. CDR3 sequence: CSATGGGPYNEQFF. The CDR3 DNA follows: TGCAGCGCCACCGGGGGGGGGCCCTACAATGAGCAGTTCTTC.

In its sample, this clonotype was seen many times. In DNA, the CDR3 is TGTGCCAGCAGCCAAGGACTAGCGGTCTTCTACAATGAGCAGTTCTTC. Its protein is CASSQGLAVFYNEQFF. This chain links TRBV12-3 or TRBV12-4 with TRBJ2-1; 10 nucleotides match TRBD2. Trimming took 6 bases from V and 3 from J; bases not matched to a gene: 8. The CDR3 runs to 16 residues.

The chain has TRBV5-1 and TRBJ2-5, with 9 bases matching TRBD2. The CDR3 runs to 14 residues. Trimming removed 0 bases from V and 7 bases from J; junction bases left unmatched: 4. CDR1 and CDR2 (germline): SGHRS, YFSETQ. Here the CDR3 reads CASSLVGGGATQYF. CDR3 nucleotides: TGCGCCAGCAGCTTGGTCGGCGGGGGGGCGACCCAGTACTTC.

V gene TRBV7-9 combines with J gene TRBJ2-3, with a tentative D call TRBD2 (5 bases). V gave up 5 bases and J gave up 2 bases, with 14 bases separating them. Germline V gene sequence: CDR1 SEHNR, CDR2 FQNEAQ (reference sequence). The CDR3 totals 15 residues. DNA of the CDR3: TGTGCCAGCAGCGGACTGGTTGATGTCACAGATACGCAGTATTTT. Its translation is CASSGLVDVTDTQYF.

This clonotype has a count of ten or more. The rearrangement joins TRBV5-5 to TRBJ2-1, with 7 bases that match TRBD1. The V and J ends lost 0 bases and 6 bases, in that order; junction bases with no gene match: 6. Germline CDR1 reads SGHKS; CDR2 reads YYEKEE (reference sequence). The CDR3 is 15 amino acids. In DNA form, the CDR3 reads TGTGCCAGCAGCTTGGTACAGGGGTCGTCCAATGAGCAGTTCTTC. Translating it yields CASSLVQGSSNEQFF. Complete variable domain (other parts from reference TRBV5-5 and TRBJ2-1): DAGVTQSPTHLIKTRGQQVTLRCSPISGHKSVSWYQQVLGQGPQFIFQYYEKEERGRGNFPDRFSARQFPNYSSELNVNALLLGDSALYLCASSLVQGSSNEQFFGPGTRLTVL.

This clonotype was counted at least ten times. The chain uses TRBV6-1 and TRBJ1-4; D perhaps matches TRBD1 (5 bases). This CDR3 is 14 amino acids long. V was cut by 7 bases and J by 8 bases, with 17 bases left in between. Germline V lookup: CDR1 MNHNS, CDR2 SASEGT. For the CDR3, the DNA is TGTGCCAGCACCCCCGGGGGAGGATCAGAAAAACTGTTTTTT. It is translated as CASTPGGGSEKLFF.

This clonotype was observed many times. This chain uses TRBV4-3 with TRBJ2-3; no definite D call. Trimming left V 3 bases short and J 4 bases short, with 8 bases between. The CDR3 is 13 residues long. Germline CDR1 reads LGHNA; CDR2 reads YSLEER. The CDR3 loop is CASSQEYADTQYF. In DNA form, the CDR3 reads TGCGCCAGCAGCCAGGAGTACGCAGATACGCAGTATTTT.

This chain uses TRBV27 with TRBJ2-5; no firm D call. This CDR3 is built from 13 residues. Germline values: CDR1 MNHEY, CDR2 SMNVEV (reference sequence). V shed 9 bases and J shed 3 bases, with 14 bases lying between them. The CDR3 reads CASRPVGEETQYF. CDR3 in DNA: TGTGCCAGTAGACCGGTGGGTGAAGAGACCCAGTACTTC.

CDR3 amino acids: CSVAGVHSTSTDTQYF. CDR3 DNA sequence: TGCAGCGTTGCCGGGGTCCATTCCACTAGCACAGATACGCAGTATTTT. The chain recombines TRBV29-1 with TRBJ2-3; the D gene is possibly TRBD2 (5 bases). There are 16 residues in the CDR3. V gave up 4 bases and J gave up 0 bases, with 17 bases separating them. The V gene's germline CDR1 is SQVTM and CDR2 ANQGSEA.

The chain recombines TRBV11-2 with TRBJ2-3; 7 positions agree with TRBD1. The CDR3 runs 18 residues. CDR1 is SGHAT, CDR2 FQNNGV, per germline. J gave up 0 bases and V 0 bases, and 9 bases lay outside the gene matches. The CDR3 here is CASSLDWGTEPSTDTQYF. The DNA for the CDR3 is TGTGCCAGCAGCTTAGATTGGGGGACAGAACCTAGCACAGATACGCAGTATTTT.

This clonotype has only a few counts. The rearrangement links TRBV29-1 to TRBJ1-1; D unresolved. Germline V lookup: CDR1 SQVTM, CDR2 ANQGSEA. Between the trimmed V and J ends, which lost 6 bases and 6 bases, there was a span of 23 bases. The CDR3 sequence is 15 residues long. The CDR3: CSVFTPGRPISEAFF. CDR3 DNA: TGCAGCGTCTTCACCCCCGGCAGACCCATATCTGAAGCTTTCTTT.

This clonotype was counted many times. At one end, the junction sequence differs from germline, possibly due to a read error. The CDR3, as DNA: TGCAGTGCTAGTAGGGGAACTCCTAGCACAGATACGCAGTACTTT. This translates into CSASRGTPSTDTQYF. The chain recombines TRBV20-1 with TRBJ2-3; D possibly matches TRBD1 or TRBD2 (5 bases each). Germline assignment: CDR1 DFQATT and CDR2 SNEGSKA (reference sequence). The CDR3 runs to 15 residues.

The chain is built from TRBV29-1 and TRBJ2-5; 16 nucleotides align to TRBD2. The CDR3 contains 14 residues. V lost 7 bases, J lost 3 bases, and 2 bases stayed unmatched. In germline, CDR1 is SQVTM, CDR2 ANQGSEA. The CDR3 DNA reads TGCAGCGCCGGGACTAGCGGGGGGGAAGAGACCCAGTACTTC. It encodes CSAGTSGGEETQYF.

The chain has TRBV28 and TRBJ2-5; possibly TRBD1 or TRBD2 for D (6 bases each). CDR3 length: 14 residues. Trimming pared 5 bases from V and 5 bases from J, leaving 15 bases between. Germline lookup yields CDR1 MDHEN and CDR2 SYDVKM. The CDR3 loop is CASSPSGAGETQYF. CDR3 bases: TGTGCCAGCAGTCCTTCGGGGGCAGGGGAGACCCAGTACTTC.